This T cell receptor beta chain was documented in a study of CD8 T cells in Susac syndrome. Background on the study: Clinically active disease was present in over five of the sequenced Susac syndrome patients. About 8 of these patients were in remission.

This clonotype occurred once. With random hexamers, reverse transcription was performed on about 0.5 to 1 ug of RNA. immunoSEQ multiplex PCR amplified TCR beta CDR3 across 54 Vbeta, 13 Jbeta. TCRdb independently ran MiXCR on the immunoSEQ multiplex PCR reads; one entry per CDR3 protein. The sample lists roughly 100,000 distinct CDR3 sequences, roughly 94% seen once, with roughly 0.3% in the top ten. The sample taken for sequencing was CD4+ T cells from PBMCs. This TCR derives from a human donor with Susac syndrome.

CDR3 DNA: TGCAGCGTTGATGGGCGAAACACCGGGGAGCTGTTTTTT. Residues: CSVDGRNTGELFF. The rearrangement links TRBV29-1 to TRBJ2-2; D is uncertain. The CDR3 has 13 amino acids. CDR1 is SQVTM, CDR2 ANQGSEA, per germline. The V gene lost 3 bases and the J gene lost 2 bases, with 7 bases spanning the gap.